This entry features one T cell receptor beta chain sequence. No antigen is known for it. The table came from immunoSEQ multiplex PCR; TCRdb's copy has only in-frame clones and leaves some out. The sample holds about 58,000 clones, about 92% seen once. These data come from a study of identifying expanded T cells in peripheral blood. Points from the study as a whole: Clone count variance between approximately 2-week samples rose with total template count. Over approximately two and four weeks, about 15 and 19 clones changed, versus around 1.2 between replicates.

CDR1 and CDR2 from the germline V gene are MNHEY and SVGAGI. The CDR3 contains 15 residues. V lost 6 bases and J lost 2; bases outside the gene matches: 5. Collection occurred without any documented infections or immune events in donors. This chain uses TRBV6-5 with TRBJ2-5; 11 bases fit TRBD2. The sequenced sample was blood. The source of this sequence is a person aged 18 to 70 in good health. CDR3: CASSPSGGKQETQYF. Here the CDR3 DNA reads TGTGCCAGCAGCCCTAGCGGGGGGAAACAAGAGACCCAGTACTTC.